Following are 30 T cell receptor beta chains from one sample sequenced in a study of PD-1 blockade in classical Hodgkin lymphoma. Every patient had relapsed following autologous stem cell transplantation, and cohorts differed in brentuximab vedotin exposure. Profiling relied on immunoSEQ multiplex PCR, and the TCRdb table lists in-frame clones only, not all of them. This sample has 40,000 to 50,000 clones, with about 88% found just once. Here the sequenced sample was peripheral blood mononuclear cells (PBMCs), taken before the second cycle of nivolumab. Source of these receptors: a human donor with classical Hodgkin lymphoma.

The rearrangement joins TRBV6-5 to TRBJ1-3, with D perhaps TRBD1 (5 bases). The CDR3 is 15 amino acids. Looked up from germline, CDR1 is MNHEY and CDR2 is SVGAGI. V was clipped by 2 bases and J by 1 base, with 9 bases between them. This chain's CDR3 is CASSYGGSSGNTIYF. Written as DNA, the CDR3 is TGTGCCAGCAGTTACGGGGGAAGTTCTGGAAACACCATATATTTT.

The chain combines TRBV9 with TRBJ2-7, with D perhaps TRBD1 (6 bases). CDR1 SGDLS and CDR2 YYNGEE come from the germline V gene. The CDR3 loop spans 15 amino acids. Trimming took 0 bases from V and 6 from J, leaving 16 bases between them. CDR3 sequence: CASSVGSGAPFEQYF. CDR3 nucleotides: TGTGCCAGCAGCGTAGGGTCAGGGGCGCCTTTCGAGCAGTACTTC.

This clone was seen more than once but under ten times. The chain uses TRBV5-1 and TRBJ2-5, with a weak D call TRBD1 (5 bases). Germline CDR1 reads SGHRS; CDR2 reads YFSETQ. Trimming shortened V by 4 bases and J by 2 bases, and 9 bases separated the two germline ends. This CDR3 spans 13 amino acids. The CDR3: CASSKQVQETQYF. In DNA, the CDR3 is TGCGCCAGCAGCAAACAGGTTCAAGAGACCCAGTACTTC.

The DNA of the CDR3 is TGTGCCAGCAGTGGTCCGGGACAGACCCCTAACTATGGCTACACCTTC. Amino acid sequence: CASSGPGQTPNYGYTF. V gene TRBV6-1 combines with J gene TRBJ1-2; 7 bases match TRBD1. V shed 4 bases, J shed 0 bases, and the junction held 8 bases outside the gene matches. Looked up from germline, CDR1 is MNHNS and CDR2 is SASEGT. This CDR3 region has 16 residues.

This clone was detected once. The chain is built from TRBV29-1 and TRBJ1-1; D perhaps matches TRBD1 (5 bases). Trimming shortened V by 7 bases and J by 4 bases, and 19 bases separated the two germline ends. Germline V gene sequence: CDR1 SQVTM, CDR2 ANQGSEA. The CDR3 loop spans 14 amino acids. In DNA form, the CDR3 reads TGCAGCGCCTTTCAGGGAGCGGGCGGCACTGAAGCTTTCTTT. Translated, it gives CSAFQGAGGTEAFF.

The CDR3 sequence is CASSYDRGDRNEQFF. The DNA of the CDR3 is TGTGCCAGCAGCTATGACAGGGGAGATAGGAATGAGCAGTTCTTC. This chain joins TRBV6-6 and TRBJ2-1; 8 bases map to TRBD1. The CDR3 is 15 residues long. Germline V lookup: CDR1 MNHNY, CDR2 SVGAGI (reference sequence). The junction had 11 bases not matched to a gene; V was cut back by 6 bases and J by 7 bases.

This clone was counted only a few times. V usage is TRBV4-3 and J usage is TRBJ2-3; 11 bases map to TRBD2. The CDR3 has 16 residues. CDR1 and CDR2 (germline): LGHNA, YSLEER. Germline trimming cut 0 bases from V and 4 bases from J; bases unmatched to any gene: 3. CDR3: CASSQDLAGGPDTQYF. Written as DNA, the CDR3 is TGCGCCAGCAGCCAAGACCTAGCGGGGGGCCCAGATACGCAGTATTTT.

V gene TRBV9 combines with J gene TRBJ1-1; the D gene is possibly TRBD1 (6 bases). The CDR3 is made up of 13 amino acids. In germline, CDR1 is SGDLS, CDR2 YYNGEE. Trimming removed 4 bases from V and 9 bases from J, with 16 bases in between. This chain's CDR3 is CASSPHPGAKAFF. In DNA form, the CDR3 reads TGTGCCAGCAGCCCTCATCCGGGGGCAAAAGCTTTCTTT.

This rearrangement joins TRBV18 to TRBJ2-2, with D possibly being TRBD2 (5 bases). Germline lookup yields CDR1 KGHSH and CDR2 LQKENI. V was trimmed by 6 bases and J by 4 bases, leaving 9 bases between them. The CDR3 is 13 amino acids. The CDR3 is CASSRTGTGELFF. CDR3 in DNA: TGTGCCAGCTCCCGGACTGGCACCGGGGAGCTGTTTTTT.

The chain links TRBV18 to TRBJ2-7; 11 nucleotides line up with TRBD2. Germline V gene sequence: CDR1 KGHSH, CDR2 LQKENI. The CDR3 sequence is 14 residues long. Losses at the gene ends were 5 bases for V and 2 bases for J; bases not matched to a gene: 2. This chain's CDR3 is CASSTGLAAYEQYF. Here the CDR3 DNA reads TGTGCCAGCTCAACGGGACTAGCGGCCTACGAGCAGTACTTC.

The chain uses TRBV6-1 and TRBJ2-3, with D perhaps TRBD1 (5 bases). This CDR3 region has 13 residues. Trimming removed 6 bases at V and 6 bases at J, with 13 bases between. Germline V lookup: CDR1 MNHNS, CDR2 SASEGT. DNA for the CDR3: TGTGCCAGCAGAAACAGGTTTGGGGATACGCAGTATTTT. It encodes CASRNRFGDTQYF.

The rearrangement joins TRBV6-5 to TRBJ1-1; D possibly corresponds to TRBD1 (5 bases). Germline-derived CDR1 and CDR2 are MNHEY and SVGAGI. The CDR3 has 15 residues. The ends were cut back, 6 bases at V and 4 bases at J, with 18 bases in the middle. In DNA, the CDR3 is TGTGCCAGCAGGGGCTGGGACCGGGGAGGCACTGAAGCTTTCTTT. It yields the protein CASRGWDRGGTEAFF.

This clone was detected once. The rearrangement joins TRBV15 to TRBJ1-5, with a tentative D call TRBD1 (5 bases). V dropped 5 bases and J dropped 1 base, with 21 bases sitting between them. Germline loops: CDR1 LNHNV, CDR2 YYDKDF (reference sequence). There are 18 residues in the CDR3. CDR3 sequence (DNA): TGTGCCACCAGCCGCCGTGGCCAGGGAGAGGGAAGCAATCAGCCCCAGCATTTT. It is translated as CATSRRGQGEGSNQPQHF.

V and J are TRBV5-1 and TRBJ2-7, with D uncertain. This CDR3 is 12 amino acids long. Germline V lookup: CDR1 SGHRS, CDR2 YFSETQ. V was clipped by 3 bases and J by 3 bases, with 7 bases between them. DNA of the CDR3: TGCGCCAGCAGCTCGCAGTACTACGAGCAGTACTTC. It codes for CASSSQYYEQYF.

The rearrangement links TRBV7-2 to TRBJ2-1, with 9 bases fitting TRBD1. V was pared by 0 bases and J by 10 bases, with 10 bases of the junction left unmatched. The CDR3 totals 16 residues. Germline V CDR1 and CDR2: SGHTA, FQGNSA. In DNA form, the CDR3 reads TGTGCCAGCAGCTTAGCCCCCGGGACAGGGTTTGGAGAGCAGTTCTTC. This translates into CASSLAPGTGFGEQFF.

The chain links TRBV10-2 to TRBJ2-1; no firm D call. This CDR3 region has 13 residues. The germline gives CDR1 WSHSY, CDR2 SAAADI. V was clipped by 2 bases and J by 6 bases, with 8 bases between them. The CDR3 loop is CASSEMALNEQFF. Here the CDR3 DNA reads TGCGCCAGCAGTGAGATGGCTCTCAATGAGCAGTTCTTC.

This chain uses TRBV7-9 with TRBJ2-1; TRBD2 matches 8 bases. The V and J ends lost 11 bases and 8 bases, in that order; junction bases with no gene match: 17. Germline loops: CDR1 SEHNR, CDR2 FQNEAQ (reference sequence). CDR3 size: 15 residues. CDR3 in DNA: TGTGCCGGCGGCGCCTTCCGGGAGGGCAAGGATGAGCAGTTCTTC. Protein product: CAGGAFREGKDEQFF.

The chain has TRBV9 and TRBJ2-3, with D perhaps matching TRBD2 (6 bases). This CDR3 spans 16 amino acids. CDR1 SGDLS and CDR2 YYNGEE come from the germline V gene. V was pared by 4 bases and J by 0 bases, with 15 bases between. The DNA for the CDR3 is TGTGCCAGCAGCCTGGGCCCGGGAGCTAGCACAGATACGCAGTATTTT. Protein: CASSLGPGASTDTQYF.

V is TRBV28 and J is TRBJ2-3, with D possibly being TRBD1 (6 bases). Germline V gives CDR1 MDHEN, CDR2 SYDVKM. V was trimmed by 1 base and J by 0 bases, leaving 11 bases between them. The CDR3 consists of 16 residues. CDR3 in amino acids: CASSLSGDTSTDTQYF. DNA of the CDR3: TGTGCCAGCAGTTTATCAGGGGATACTAGCACAGATACGCAGTATTTT.

This chain uses TRBV7-2 with TRBJ1-4; D perhaps matches TRBD1 (6 bases). The CDR3 covers 16 residues. Germline V gives CDR1 SGHTA, CDR2 FQGNSA. Trimming took off 5 bases at V and 5 bases at J, with 18 bases between the two ends. In DNA form, the CDR3 reads TGTGCCAGCAGCCAGGGGCCCCGGGACACAAATGAAAAACTGTTTTTT. Protein sequence: CASSQGPRDTNEKLFF.

The genes are TRBV15 and TRBJ2-2; D perhaps matches TRBD1 (6 bases). The CDR3 extends over 16 amino acids. Germline-derived CDR1 and CDR2 are LNHNV and YYDKDF (reference sequence). Trimming stripped 0 bases from V and 2 bases from J, with 10 bases between. For the CDR3, the DNA is TGTGCCACCAGCAGAGATTCGGGACAAAACACCGGGGAGCTGTTTTTT. Amino acid sequence: CATSRDSGQNTGELFF.

Comment on this clone: Germline and junction disagree at one end, which may indicate a read error. V and J are TRBV30 and TRBJ1-2; a weak D match, TRBD1 (6 bases). CDR3 length equals 10 residues. Germline V CDR1 and CDR2: GTSNPN, SVGIG (reference sequence). The CDR3 DNA sequence: TGTGCCTGGAGTGTATTGGACAGCTCCTTC. This translates into CAWSVLDSSF.

This clone was detected only a few times. The V call is TRBV2, the J call TRBJ1-2; D gene ambiguous. The CDR3 totals 14 residues. The V and J ends lost 4 bases and 2 bases respectively, with 11 bases between them. From germline, CDR1 is SNHLY and CDR2 FYNNEI. CDR3 loop: CASSGRSGNYGYTF. CDR3 sequence (DNA): TGTGCCAGCAGTGGTCGTAGTGGGAACTATGGCTACACCTTC. Complete variable domain (other parts from reference TRBV2 and TRBJ1-2): EPEVTQTPSHQVTQMGQEVILRCVPISNHLYFYWYRQILGQKVEFLVSFYNNEISEKSEIFDDQFSVERPDGSNFTLKIRSTKLEDSAMYFCASSGRSGNYGYTFGSGTRLTVV.

CDR3 sequence (DNA): TGTGCCAGCAGTTTCGACCGGACAGGATACTACGAGCAGTACTTC. It is translated as CASSFDRTGYYEQYF. V gene TRBV27 combines with J gene TRBJ2-7; 7 bases fit TRBD1. The V gene's germline CDR1 is MNHEY and CDR2 SMNVEV (reference sequence). Unmatched junction bases numbered 8, after V lost 3 bases and J lost 3 bases. CDR3 size: 15 residues.

CDR3 sequence reads: CASSEGQGASDTQYF. CDR3 coding DNA: TGTGCCAGCAGCGAAGGACAGGGGGCTTCAGATACGCAGTATTTT. J is TRBJ2-3 and V is TRBV5-4; 11 nucleotides match TRBD1. From germline, CDR1 is SGHNT and CDR2 YYREEE (reference sequence). CDR3 length: 15 amino acids. J was trimmed by 4 bases and V by 4 bases; bases with no gene match: 5.

The CDR3 spells CASSSLLDSDNEQFF. In DNA, the CDR3 is TGTGCCAGCAGCTCGCTACTGGACAGCGACAATGAGCAGTTCTTC. V and J are TRBV7-9 and TRBJ2-1, with a tentative D call TRBD1 (6 bases). In germline, CDR1 is SEHNR, CDR2 FQNEAQ (reference sequence). Between the trimmed V and J ends, which lost 4 bases and 5 bases, there was a span of 15 bases. The CDR3 covers 15 residues.

V usage is TRBV7-9 and J usage is TRBJ2-5, with TRBD1 as a possible D gene (6 bases). The V end was cut by 5 bases, the J end by 5 bases, with 18 bases between. The CDR3 spans 15 residues. CDR1 and CDR2 from the germline V gene are SEHNR and FQNEAQ (reference sequence). In nucleotides, the CDR3 is TGTGCCAGCAGCCCCGACAGAGGGGGTGGCGAGACCCAGTACTTC. Its protein product is CASSPDRGGGETQYF.

V and J are TRBV19 and TRBJ2-3; TRBD2 is a possible D gene (6 bases). The CDR3 consists of 17 residues. V dropped 8 bases and J dropped 3 bases, with 24 bases sitting between them. Germline lookup yields CDR1 LNHDA and CDR2 SQIVND (reference sequence). The CDR3 bases are TGTGCCAGTTGCCCCGCGGAGGGGAGGCTTAAGACAGATACGCAGTATTTT. Amino acids: CASCPAEGRLKTDTQYF. Variable domain in full (rest from reference TRBV19 and TRBJ2-3): DGGITQSPKYLFRKEGQNVTLSCEQNLNHDAMYWYRQDPGQGLRLIYYSQIVNDFQKGDIAEGYSVSREKKESFPLTVTSAQKNPTAFYLCASCPAEGRLKTDTQYFGPGTRLTVL.

The genes are TRBV9 and TRBJ2-3; 7 nucleotides agree with TRBD2. The CDR3 sequence is 15 residues long. The V and J ends lost 1 base and 2 bases, in that order; junction bases with no gene match: 4. Germline V CDR1 and CDR2: SGDLS, YYNGEE. The CDR3 is CASSVSAGSTDTQYF. For the CDR3, the DNA is TGTGCCAGCAGCGTATCAGCGGGGTCCACAGATACGCAGTATTTT.

The V call is TRBV4-2, the J call TRBJ2-5, with a weak D call TRBD2 (5 bases). The germline V gene has CDR1 LGHNA and CDR2 YNFKEQ. The CDR3 has 15 residues. The V and J ends lost 0 bases and 5 bases respectively, with 13 bases between them. The CDR3 DNA reads TGTGCCAGCAGCCAAGATTCGGAGGTAGGGGAGACCCAGTACTTC. It yields the protein CASSQDSEVGETQYF.